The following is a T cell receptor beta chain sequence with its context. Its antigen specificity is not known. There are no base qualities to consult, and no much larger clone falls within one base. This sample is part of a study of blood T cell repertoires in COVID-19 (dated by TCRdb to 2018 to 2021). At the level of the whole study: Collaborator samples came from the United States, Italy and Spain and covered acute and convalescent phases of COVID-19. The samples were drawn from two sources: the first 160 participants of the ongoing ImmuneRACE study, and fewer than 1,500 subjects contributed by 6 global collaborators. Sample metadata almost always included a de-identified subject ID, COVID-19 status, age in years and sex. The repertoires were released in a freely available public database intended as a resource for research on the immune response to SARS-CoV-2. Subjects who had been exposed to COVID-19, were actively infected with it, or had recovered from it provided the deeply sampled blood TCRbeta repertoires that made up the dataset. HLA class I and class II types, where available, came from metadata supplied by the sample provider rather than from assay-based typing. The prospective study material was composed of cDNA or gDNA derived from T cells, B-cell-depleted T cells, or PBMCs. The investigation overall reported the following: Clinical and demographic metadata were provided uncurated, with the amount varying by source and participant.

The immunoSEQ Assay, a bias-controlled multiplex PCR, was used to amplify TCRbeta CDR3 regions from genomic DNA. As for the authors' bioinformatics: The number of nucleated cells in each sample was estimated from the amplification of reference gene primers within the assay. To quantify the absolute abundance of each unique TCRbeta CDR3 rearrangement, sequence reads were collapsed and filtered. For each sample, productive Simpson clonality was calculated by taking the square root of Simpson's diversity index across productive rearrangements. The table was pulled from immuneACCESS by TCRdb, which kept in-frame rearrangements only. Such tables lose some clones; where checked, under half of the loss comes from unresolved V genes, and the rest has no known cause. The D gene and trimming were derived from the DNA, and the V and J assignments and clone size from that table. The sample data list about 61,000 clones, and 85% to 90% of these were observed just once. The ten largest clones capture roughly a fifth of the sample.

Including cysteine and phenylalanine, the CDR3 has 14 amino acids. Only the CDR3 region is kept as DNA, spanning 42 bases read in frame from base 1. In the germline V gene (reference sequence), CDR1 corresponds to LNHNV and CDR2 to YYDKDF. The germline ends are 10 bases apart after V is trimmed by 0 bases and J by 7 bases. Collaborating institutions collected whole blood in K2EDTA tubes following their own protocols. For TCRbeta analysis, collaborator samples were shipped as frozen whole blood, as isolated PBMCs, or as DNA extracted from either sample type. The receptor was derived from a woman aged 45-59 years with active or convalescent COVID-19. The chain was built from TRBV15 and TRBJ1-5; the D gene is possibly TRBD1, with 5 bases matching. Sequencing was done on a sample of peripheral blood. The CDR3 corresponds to CATSRDRVEQPQHF. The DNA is TGTGCCACCAGCAGAGACAGGGTAGAACAGCCCCAGCATTTT. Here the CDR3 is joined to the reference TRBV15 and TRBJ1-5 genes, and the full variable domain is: DAMVIQNPRYQVTQFGKPVTLSCSQTLNHNVMYWYQQKSSQAPKLLFHYYDKDFNNEADTPDNFQSRRPNTSFCFLDIRSPGLGDTAMYLCATSRDRVEQPQHFGDGTRLSIL.